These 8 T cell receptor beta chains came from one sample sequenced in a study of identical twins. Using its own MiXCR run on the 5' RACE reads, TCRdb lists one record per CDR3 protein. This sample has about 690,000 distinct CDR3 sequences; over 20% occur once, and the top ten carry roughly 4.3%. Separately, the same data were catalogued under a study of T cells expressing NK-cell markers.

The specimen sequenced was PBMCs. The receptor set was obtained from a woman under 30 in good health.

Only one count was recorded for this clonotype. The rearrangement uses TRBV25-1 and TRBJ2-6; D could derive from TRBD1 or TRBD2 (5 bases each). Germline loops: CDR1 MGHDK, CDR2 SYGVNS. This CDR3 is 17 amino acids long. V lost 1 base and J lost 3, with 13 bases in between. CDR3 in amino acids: CASSESAGRVGANVLTF. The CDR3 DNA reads TGTGCCAGCAGTGAATCGGCAGGGCGGGTTGGGGCCAACGTCCTGACTTTC.

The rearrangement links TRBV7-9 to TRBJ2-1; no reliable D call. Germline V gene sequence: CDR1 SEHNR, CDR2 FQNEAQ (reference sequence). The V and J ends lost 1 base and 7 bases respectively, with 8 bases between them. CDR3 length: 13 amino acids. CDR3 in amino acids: CASSLDSANEQFF. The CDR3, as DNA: TGTGCCAGCAGCTTAGATTCCGCAAATGAGCAGTTCTTC. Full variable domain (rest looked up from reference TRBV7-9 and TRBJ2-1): DTGVSQNPRHKITKRGQNVTFRCDPISEHNRLYWYRQTLGQGPEFLTYFQNEAQLEKSRLLSDRFSAERPKGSFSTLEIQRTEQGDSAMYLCASSLDSANEQFFGPGTRLTVL.

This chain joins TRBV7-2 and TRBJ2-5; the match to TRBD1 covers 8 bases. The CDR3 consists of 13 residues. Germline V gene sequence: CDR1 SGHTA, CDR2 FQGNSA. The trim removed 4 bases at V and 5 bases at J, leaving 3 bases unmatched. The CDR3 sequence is CASSWTGHETQYF. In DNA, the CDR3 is TGTGCCAGCAGCTGGACAGGGCATGAGACCCAGTACTTC.

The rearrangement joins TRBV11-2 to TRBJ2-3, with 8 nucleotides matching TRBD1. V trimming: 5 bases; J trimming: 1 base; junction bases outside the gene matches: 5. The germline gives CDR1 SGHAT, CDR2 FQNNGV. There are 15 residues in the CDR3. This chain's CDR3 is CASSPEDRGTDTQYF. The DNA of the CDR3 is TGTGCCAGCAGCCCGGAGGACAGGGGCACAGATACGCAGTATTTT.

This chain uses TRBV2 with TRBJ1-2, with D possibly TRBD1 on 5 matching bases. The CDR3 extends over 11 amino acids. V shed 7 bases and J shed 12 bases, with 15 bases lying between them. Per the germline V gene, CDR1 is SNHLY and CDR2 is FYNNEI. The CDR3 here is CASKGSVSDTF. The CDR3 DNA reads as TGTGCCAGCAAGGGGTCGGTTAGCGACACCTTC.

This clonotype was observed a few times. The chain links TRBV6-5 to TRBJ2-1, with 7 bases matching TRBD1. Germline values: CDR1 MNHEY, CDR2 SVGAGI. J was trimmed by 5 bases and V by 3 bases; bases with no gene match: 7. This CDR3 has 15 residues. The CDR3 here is CASSYVGTANNEQFF. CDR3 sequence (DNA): TGTGCCAGCAGTTATGTTGGGACAGCTAACAATGAGCAGTTCTTC.

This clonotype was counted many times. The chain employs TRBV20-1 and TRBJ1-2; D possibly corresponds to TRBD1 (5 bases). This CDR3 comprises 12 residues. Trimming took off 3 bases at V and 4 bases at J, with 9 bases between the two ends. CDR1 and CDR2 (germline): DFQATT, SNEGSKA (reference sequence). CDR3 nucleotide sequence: TGCAGTGCTAGTGGGACGGTCTATGGCTACACCTTC. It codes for CSASGTVYGYTF.

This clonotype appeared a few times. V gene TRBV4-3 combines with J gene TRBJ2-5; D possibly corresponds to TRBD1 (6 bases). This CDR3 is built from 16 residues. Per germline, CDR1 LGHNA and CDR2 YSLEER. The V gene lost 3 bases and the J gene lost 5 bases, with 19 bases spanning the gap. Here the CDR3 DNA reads TGCGCCAGCAGCCACGATACTCCCGGGACAACGGAGACCCAGTACTTC. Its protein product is CASSHDTPGTTETQYF.